Each of the 8 T cell receptor beta chains below was sequenced from the same sample in a study of shared clonotypes between healthy human individuals. Generated by immunoSEQ multiplex PCR, the TCRdb table keeps only in-frame clones and is missing some. Of about 1.5 million clones in the sample, about 98% are singletons; the top ten hold approximately 0.45%. The specimen sequenced was naive CD4+ T cells sorted from blood. Subset reported: CD45RA+ positively selected. These receptors were obtained from a man between 25 and 39 years old in good health.

V and J are TRBV19 and TRBJ1-2; TRBD1 matches 10 bases. V was pared by 5 bases and J by 3 bases, with 6 bases of the junction left unmatched. CDR1 LNHDA and CDR2 SQIVND come from the germline V gene (reference sequence). The CDR3 has 15 residues. The CDR3 sequence is CASSSRQGADYGYTF. In DNA form, the CDR3 reads TGTGCCAGTAGTTCAAGACAGGGGGCGGACTATGGCTACACCTTC.

This clone is a singleton in its sample. The chain carries TRBV6-5 and TRBJ2-5, with 10 bases fitting TRBD2. The CDR3 runs to 15 residues. Germline CDR1 and CDR2: MNHEY and SVGAGI. Germline trimming cut 6 bases from V and 4 bases from J; bases unmatched to any gene: 8. CDR3 sequence: CASRNSGRSSETQYF. Here the CDR3 DNA reads TGTGCCAGCAGGAATAGCGGGAGGTCATCAGAGACCCAGTACTTC.

The rearrangement links TRBV11-3 to TRBJ2-3; perhaps TRBD1 as D (6 bases). Per germline, CDR1 SGHNT and CDR2 YENEEA. The germline V and J ends were trimmed by 5 bases and 5 bases, with 14 bases remaining between them. The CDR3 consists of 14 residues. CDR3 in amino acids: CASSHKTGIDTQYF. CDR3 bases: TGTGCCAGCAGCCATAAAACAGGGATAGATACGCAGTATTTT. Full variable domain (rest looked up from reference TRBV11-3 and TRBJ2-3): EAGVVQSPRYKIIEKKQPVAFWCNPISGHNTLYWYLQNLGQGPELLIRYENEEAVDDSQLPKDRFSAERLKGVDSTLKIQPAELGDSAVYLCASSHKTGIDTQYFGPGTRLTVL.

The V call is TRBV30, the J call TRBJ1-2; 8 bases are a match to TRBD1. Germline CDR1 and CDR2: GTSNPN and SVGIG (reference sequence). The CDR3 spans 12 residues. V shed 3 bases, J shed 8 bases, and the junction held 5 bases outside the gene matches. The CDR3 DNA reads TGTGCCTGGAGGGACAGGGTGGAAGGCTACACCTTC. Its protein product is CAWRDRVEGYTF. Full variable domain (rest looked up from reference TRBV30 and TRBJ1-2): SQTIHQWPATLVQPVGSPLSLECTVEGTSNPNLYWYRQAAGRGLQLLFYSVGIGQISSEVPQNLSASRPQDRQFILSSKKLLLSDSGFYLCAWRDRVEGYTFGSGTRLTVV.

The chain joins TRBV14 to TRBJ2-3; no definite D call. The V end lost 4 bases, the J end lost 3 bases, and 11 bases lay between the germline ends. The CDR3 length is 14 residues. The germline V gene has CDR1 SGHDN and CDR2 FVKESK. CDR3 amino acids: CASSPLPATDTQYF. CDR3 DNA: TGTGCCAGCAGCCCGCTCCCAGCGACAGATACGCAGTATTTT. Variable domain in full (rest from reference TRBV14 and TRBJ2-3): EAGVTQFPSHSVIEKGQTVTLRCDPISGHDNLYWYRRVMGKEIKFLLHFVKESKQDESGMPNNRFLAERTGGTYSTLKVQPAELEDSGVYFCASSPLPATDTQYFGPGTRLTVL.

The CDR3 DNA reads TGTGCCAGCAGCTCTAGCGGGAACACCGGGGAGCTGTTTTTT. Translated, it gives CASSSSGNTGELFF. The chain uses TRBV7-8 and TRBJ2-2; 7 bases are a match to TRBD2. The CDR3 is 14 amino acids. The ends lost 4 bases at V and 1 base at J; junction bases unmatched: 0. Looked up from germline, CDR1 is SGHVS and CDR2 is FQNEAQ.

The chain couples TRBV5-4 to TRBJ1-2; D gene uncertain. This CDR3 is built from 13 residues. Germline V gene lookup returns CDR1 SGHNT and CDR2 YYREEE (reference sequence). Trimming took off 4 bases at V and 6 bases at J, with 13 bases between the two ends. The DNA of the CDR3 is TGTGCCAGCAGCCCTAGACACCAGAATGGCTACACCTTC. Translated, it gives CASSPRHQNGYTF.

This rearrangement joins TRBV10-2 to TRBJ2-7; D possibly corresponds to TRBD1 (6 bases). CDR1 and CDR2 (germline): WSHSY, SAAADI. V was cut by 5 bases and J by 2 bases, with 10 bases left in between. The CDR3 is 13 amino acids. The DNA for the CDR3 is TGCGCCAGCAGTTACAGGGACGCCTACGAGCAGTACTTC. It translates to CASSYRDAYEQYF.